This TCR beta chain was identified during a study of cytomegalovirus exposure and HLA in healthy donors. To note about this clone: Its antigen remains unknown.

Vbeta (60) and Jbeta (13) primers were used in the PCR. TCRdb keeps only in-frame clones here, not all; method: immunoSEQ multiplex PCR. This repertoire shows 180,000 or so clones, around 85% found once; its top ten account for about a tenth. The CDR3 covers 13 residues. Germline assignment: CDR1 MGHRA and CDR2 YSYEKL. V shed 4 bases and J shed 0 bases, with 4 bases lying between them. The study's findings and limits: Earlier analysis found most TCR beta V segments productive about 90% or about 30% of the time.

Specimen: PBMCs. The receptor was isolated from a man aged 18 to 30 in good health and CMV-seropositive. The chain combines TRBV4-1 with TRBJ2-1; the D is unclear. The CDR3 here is CASSRSSYNEQFF. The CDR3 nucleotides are TGCGCCAGCAGCCGGAGCTCCTACAATGAGCAGTTCTTC.